A single sample gave rise to the 28 T cell receptor beta chains below, sequenced in a study of identical twins. From the 5' RACE reads, TCRdb called clonotypes with MiXCR, one entry per CDR3 protein. The sample includes hundreds of thousands of distinct CDR3 sequences, approximately 9% seen only once; the top ten take 5.1%. The sequenced sample was memory (CD45RO+) T cells sorted from blood. The receptor source for this set is a woman under 30 in good health.

This clonotype came up a few times. The chain recombines TRBV7-2 with TRBJ2-3; tentative D call: TRBD1 (5 bases). Germline V CDR1 and CDR2: SGHTA, FQGNSA. The length of the CDR3 is 15 residues. V shed 2 bases and J shed 4 bases, with 13 bases lying between them. The CDR3 loop is CASSLQEGASDTQYF. The CDR3 region has the DNA TGTGCCAGCAGCTTACAGGAAGGGGCATCAGATACGCAGTATTTT.

This chain joins TRBV5-1 and TRBJ2-5, with TRBD2 identical over 7 bases. The CDR3 is 14 residues long. Germline V lookup: CDR1 SGHRS, CDR2 YFSETQ. V gave up 7 bases and J gave up 4 bases; unmatched junction bases: 10. CDR3 amino acids: CASSRGEEGETQYF. The CDR3 coding sequence is TGCGCCAGCTCCCGGGGGGAAGAGGGAGAGACCCAGTACTTC.

The chain is built from TRBV20-1 and TRBJ2-1; D is ambiguous. Germline CDR1 and CDR2: DFQATT and SNEGSKA (reference sequence). Between the trimmed V and J ends, which lost 6 bases and 0 bases, there was a span of 9 bases. The length of the CDR3 is 13 residues. In DNA form, the CDR3 reads TGCAGTGCGCATACGAGCTCCTACAATGAGCAGTTCTTC. Translated, it gives CSAHTSSYNEQFF.

This clonotype was seen a few times. Germline and junction disagree at one end, which may indicate a read error. The V call is TRBV5-1, the J call TRBJ2-3; TRBD2 aligns across 11 bases. Germline CDR1 SGHRS, CDR2 YFSETQ. The CDR3 is 13 residues long. This CDR3 is CASSFLAGGHKDF. DNA of the CDR3: TGCGCCAGCAGCTTCCTAGCGGGGGGACATAAGGATTTT.

The chain joins TRBV19 to TRBJ1-2; TRBD1 matches at 7 bases. In germline, CDR1 is LNHDA, CDR2 SQIVND (reference sequence). This CDR3 is 17 amino acids long. Germline trimming cut 5 bases from V and 4 bases from J; bases unmatched to any gene: 16. The CDR3 bases are TGTGCCAGTAGTTCCACAGGGGCGACAGGGCCCTTCTATGGCTACACCTTC. It codes for CASSSTGATGPFYGYTF. The full variable domain, rest sourced from reference TRBV19 and TRBJ1-2, is DGGITQSPKYLFRKEGQNVTLSCEQNLNHDAMYWYRQDPGQGLRLIYYSQIVNDFQKGDIAEGYSVSREKKESFPLTVTSAQKNPTAFYLCASSSTGATGPFYGYTFGSGTRLTVV.

This clonotype was observed a few times. This chain connects TRBV29-1 to TRBJ2-4; 10 bases agree with TRBD1. This CDR3 region has 13 residues. Germline loops: CDR1 SQVTM, CDR2 ANQGSEA. Trimming removed 5 bases from V and 8 bases from J; junction bases left unmatched: 6. The CDR3 nucleotides read TGCAGCGTTACGGACAGGGGGGGTTACATTCAGTACTTC. It yields the protein CSVTDRGGYIQYF. Full variable domain (outside the CDR3, taken from reference TRBV29-1 and TRBJ2-4): SAVISQKPSRDICQRGTSLTIQCQVDSQVTMMFWYRQQPGQSLTLIATANQGSEATYESGFVIDKFPISRPNLTFSTLTVSNMSPEDSSIYLCSVTDRGGYIQYFGAGTRLSVL.

This clonotype has at least ten counts. The chain joins TRBV20-1 to TRBJ1-4, with D uncertain. Trimming took 1 base from V and 0 from J, leaving 3 bases between them. Germline assignment: CDR1 DFQATT and CDR2 SNEGSKA (reference sequence). The CDR3 spans 13 residues. For the CDR3, the DNA is TGCAGTGCTAGAGTGACAACTAATGAAAAACTGTTTTTT. This codes for CSARVTTNEKLFF.

J is TRBJ1-1 and V is TRBV2, with 10 positions matching TRBD1. The germline CDR1 and CDR2 sequences are SNHLY and FYNNEI. The CDR3 has 14 residues. Trimming cost V 4 bases and J 6 bases; bases outside gene matches: 5. The CDR3 is CASSVLGTGAEAFF. In DNA, the CDR3 is TGTGCCAGCAGTGTCTTGGGGACAGGGGCTGAAGCTTTCTTT. Complete variable domain (other parts from reference TRBV2 and TRBJ1-1): EPEVTQTPSHQVTQMGQEVILRCVPISNHLYFYWYRQILGQKVEFLVSFYNNEISEKSEIFDDQFSVERPDGSNFTLKIRSTKLEDSAMYFCASSVLGTGAEAFFGQGTRLTVV.

This clonotype appeared a few times. This sequence joins TRBV3-1 and TRBJ1-2; TRBD1 might be the D (5 bases). In germline, CDR1 is LGHDT, CDR2 YNNKEL (reference sequence). The CDR3 extends over 14 amino acids. V lost 6 bases and J lost 5, with 16 bases in between. CDR3 in amino acids: CASSLRDHPYGYTF. In DNA, the CDR3 is TGTGCCAGCAGTCTTCGGGACCACCCTTATGGCTACACCTTC.

The J gene is TRBJ1-1, the V gene TRBV6-5; possibly TRBD1 for D (6 bases). The germline V and J ends were trimmed by 5 bases and 5 bases, with 9 bases remaining between them. Germline V gene sequence: CDR1 MNHEY, CDR2 SVGAGI. This CDR3 has 12 residues. The CDR3 sequence is CASSKGGTEAFF. DNA of the CDR3: TGTGCCAGCAGTAAAGGGGGTACTGAAGCTTTCTTT.

This clonotype was found a few times. This chain joins TRBV4-3 and TRBJ2-3; D gene uncertain. V lost 4 bases, J lost 7 bases, and 18 bases lay in between. The CDR3 is 15 amino acids. Germline V lookup: CDR1 LGHNA, CDR2 YSLEER. CDR3 nucleotide sequence: TGCGCCAGCAGCCCCTCGTTAAGGATTCAGAATACGCAGTATTTT. Translated, it gives CASSPSLRIQNTQYF.

This clonotype appeared a few times. The V gene is TRBV11-2, the J gene TRBJ2-5, with a tentative D call TRBD2 (7 bases). Trimming pared 1 base from V and 4 bases from J, leaving 16 bases between. Germline loops: CDR1 SGHAT, CDR2 FQNNGV. This CDR3 region has 16 residues. CDR3 DNA: TGTGCCAGCAGCTTAGGGGTGGGCGGGGGCCCAGAGACCCAGTACTTC. Protein sequence: CASSLGVGGGPETQYF. Complete variable domain (other parts from reference TRBV11-2 and TRBJ2-5): EAGVAQSPRYKIIEKRQSVAFWCNPISGHATLYWYQQILGQGPKLLIQFQNNGVVDDSQLPKDRFSAERLKGVDSTLKIQPAKLEDSAVYLCASSLGVGGGPETQYFGPGTRLLVL.

A few counts support this clonotype. The V call is TRBV18, the J call TRBJ2-2, with D uncertain. CDR1 KGHSH and CDR2 LQKENI come from the germline V gene. Trimming pared 8 bases from V and 4 bases from J, leaving 20 bases between. CDR3 length equals 16 residues. Written as DNA, the CDR3 is TGTGCCAGCGCCCTGTCGCTGGCAAGCGTCACCGGGGAGCTGTTTTTT. It codes for CASALSLASVTGELFF.

The chain recombines TRBV20-1 with TRBJ2-3, with D hard to call. The CDR3 contains 12 residues. The V gene's germline CDR1 is DFQATT and CDR2 SNEGSKA (reference sequence). Between the trimmed V and J ends, which lost 3 bases and 2 bases, there was a span of 6 bases. Here the CDR3 reads CSAREITDTQYF. The CDR3, as DNA: TGCAGTGCTAGGGAGATCACAGATACGCAGTATTTT.

The chain combines TRBV12-3 or TRBV12-4 with TRBJ1-1, with D hard to call. V lost 6 bases, J lost 6 bases, and 11 bases lay in between. This CDR3 spans 12 amino acids. The chain's CDR3 is CASRKDGPEAFF. CDR3 sequence (DNA): TGTGCCAGCAGAAAAGACGGACCTGAAGCTTTCTTT.

This clonotype was picked up many times. The chain uses TRBV6-2 or TRBV6-3 and TRBJ2-5, with unresolved D. Deletions cut 2 bases from V and 5 bases from J, with 3 bases between. Germline values: CDR1 MNHEY, CDR2 SVGEGT. The CDR3 contains 11 residues. The CDR3 reads CASSYRETQYF. In DNA form, the CDR3 reads TGTGCCAGCAGTTACCGCGAGACCCAGTACTTC.

This clonotype appeared many times. The rearrangement uses TRBV6-2 or TRBV6-3 and TRBJ2-1; 7 bases match TRBD2. After removal of 5 bases from V and 1 base from J, the junction contained 5 bases not matched to a gene. This CDR3 spans 15 amino acids. Germline V gene sequence: CDR1 MNHEY, CDR2 SVGEGT. CDR3 region: CASSESGESYNEQFF. The DNA of the CDR3 is TGTGCCAGCAGTGAGAGCGGGGAATCCTACAATGAGCAGTTCTTC.

In its sample, this clonotype was seen a few times. The chain carries TRBV6-1 and TRBJ2-3, with D hard to call. The CDR3 has 12 residues. V lost 7 bases and J 1 base, leaving 6 bases between the germline ends. Germline lookup yields CDR1 MNHNS and CDR2 SASEGT. The CDR3 bases are TGTGCCAGCACGCAGGGCACAGATACGCAGTATTTT. Translated, it gives CASTQGTDTQYF.

This clonotype was detected a few times. V is TRBV27 and J is TRBJ1-4; possible D gene TRBD1, 5 bases. The V end lost 6 bases, the J end lost 8 bases, and 13 bases lay between the germline ends. The germline V gene encodes CDR1 MNHEY and CDR2 SMNVEV (reference sequence). CDR3 length: 13 amino acids. The CDR3 reads CASSREGEEKLFF. The CDR3 region has the DNA TGTGCCAGCAGCAGGGAGGGTGAGGAAAAACTGTTTTTT.

The chain employs TRBV18 and TRBJ2-5, with TRBD1 matching 7 bases. There are 15 residues in the CDR3. Losses at the gene ends were 3 bases for V and 2 bases for J; bases not matched to a gene: 6. From germline, CDR1 is KGHSH and CDR2 LQKENI. The CDR3 is CASSPANRGQETQYF. CDR3 coding DNA: TGTGCCAGCTCACCGGCAAACAGGGGTCAAGAGACCCAGTACTTC.

In DNA, the CDR3 is TGTGCCATCAGTGAGTCTAGCGGGGGTTACAATGAGCAGTTCTTC. Encoded protein: CAISESSGGYNEQFF. This chain joins TRBV10-3 and TRBJ2-1; 9 bases align to TRBD2. CDR3 length equals 15 residues. The V and J ends lost 0 bases and 4 bases, in that order; junction bases with no gene match: 1. CDR1 is ENHRY and CDR2 is SYGVKD in the germline V gene.

The chain uses TRBV5-1 and TRBJ1-3, with D unresolved. The germline V gene encodes CDR1 SGHRS and CDR2 YFSETQ. V lost 7 bases, J lost 2 bases, and 10 bases lay in between. The CDR3 is 13 residues long. The DNA of the CDR3 is TGCGCCAGCGCACAAGAGACTGGAAACACCATATATTTT. Translating it yields CASAQETGNTIYF.

This clonotype was counted only a few times. This chain uses TRBV13 with TRBJ2-3; D call uncertain. The CDR3 is 12 residues long. Germline lookup yields CDR1 PRHDT and CDR2 FYEKMQ (reference sequence). V was shortened by 7 bases and J by 4 bases, with 9 bases between the two germline ends. In DNA form, the CDR3 reads TGTGCCAGCACCCTTGGCGCAGATACGCAGTATTTT. Translating it yields CASTLGADTQYF.

The rearrangement uses TRBV5-1 and TRBJ2-1, with TRBD2 matching 7 bases. With V trimmed by 7 bases and J by 4 bases, 17 bases remained unmatched. The CDR3 runs 17 residues. CDR1 is SGHRS, CDR2 YFSETQ, per germline. The CDR3 loop reads CASSNGGGYGHYNEQFF. DNA for the CDR3: TGCGCCAGCTCAAATGGGGGAGGGTATGGTCATTACAATGAGCAGTTCTTC.

Written as DNA, the CDR3 is TGTGCCAGCAGTGAGGATTGGAGCGGGGGAGGCGAGACCCAGTACTTC. Protein sequence: CASSEDWSGGGETQYF. The V gene is TRBV2, the J gene TRBJ2-5; 8 bases fit TRBD2. From germline, CDR1 is SNHLY and CDR2 FYNNEI. Unmatched junction bases numbered 11, after V lost 3 bases and J lost 5 bases. This CDR3 is built from 16 residues.

The rearrangement links TRBV20-1 to TRBJ2-1, with 14 bases fitting TRBD2. The CDR3 consists of 14 residues. In germline, CDR1 is DFQATT, CDR2 SNEGSKA (reference sequence). The V segment lost 5 bases and the J segment 8 bases; nucleotides outside the gene matches: 5. CDR3 sequence reads: CSAQGLAGVDEQFF. The CDR3 region has the DNA TGCAGTGCTCAGGGACTAGCGGGAGTCGATGAGCAGTTCTTC.

This clonotype was found many times. The genes are TRBV27 and TRBJ1-4, with unresolved D. The CDR3 runs to 11 residues. From germline, CDR1 is MNHEY and CDR2 SMNVEV (reference sequence). V was cut by 7 bases and J by 6 bases, with 6 bases left in between. This CDR3 is CASKAYEKLFF. CDR3 nucleotides: TGTGCCAGCAAGGCCTATGAAAAACTGTTTTTT.

This clonotype occurred a few times. The CDR3 loop reads CASARRTSSYEQYF. Here the CDR3 DNA reads TGCGCCAGCGCCCGACGGACCAGCTCCTACGAGCAGTACTTC. The rearrangement joins TRBV5-1 to TRBJ2-7; D not resolved. There are 14 residues in the CDR3. Deletions cut 7 bases from V and 0 bases from J, with 14 bases between. Per germline, CDR1 SGHRS and CDR2 YFSETQ.